The 25 T cell receptor beta chains given below trace back to one sample, sequenced in a study of post-analysis software for immune sequencing data. Their antigens remain unidentified. Prepared libraries of TCR beta cDNA carried unique molecular identifiers. Each CDR3 protein is one row after TCRdb ran MiXCR on the PCR reads. The sample has almost 700,000 distinct CDR3 sequences; 59% are singletons. Study observations and caveats: Among a few TRBV segments more frequent in patients than controls were TRBV5-6, TRBV5-1 and TRBV20-1.

Sequencing used blood. Receptors were obtained from a girl aged 2-10 years with multiple sclerosis.

This clonotype was detected a few times. This chain uses TRBV20-1 with TRBJ2-7; TRBD1 might be the D (6 bases). Trimming took 0 bases from V and 2 from J, leaving 14 bases between them. CDR3 length: 15 residues. CDR1 is DFQATT and CDR2 is SNEGSKA in the germline V gene (reference sequence). CDR3 loop: CSARDTTGPTYEQYF. Here the CDR3 DNA reads TGCAGTGCTAGAGATACGACAGGCCCTACCTACGAGCAGTACTTC.

This clonotype was found a few times. The V call is TRBV3-1, the J call TRBJ2-7; TRBD1 is a possible D gene (5 bases). Germline V CDR1 and CDR2: LGHDT, YNNKEL (reference sequence). The germline V and J ends were trimmed by 2 bases and 3 bases, with 17 bases remaining between them. There are 16 residues in the CDR3. The CDR3 region is CASSQSDSLRNYEQYF. The DNA of the CDR3 is TGTGCCAGCAGCCAATCCGACAGCCTTCGGAACTACGAGCAGTACTTC.

The V gene is TRBV7-2, the J gene TRBJ2-1, with 8 bases lining up with TRBD2. Germline V gives CDR1 SGHTA, CDR2 FQGNSA. This CDR3 has 17 amino acids. The junction had 16 bases not matched to a gene; V was cut back by 4 bases and J by 8 bases. This CDR3 reads CASSSASGFITRDEQFF. The CDR3 DNA is TGTGCCAGCAGCTCGGCTAGCGGGTTCATTACGAGGGATGAGCAGTTCTTC.

In its sample, this clonotype was seen a few times. The rearrangement joins TRBV11-2 to TRBJ2-3; D possibly corresponds to TRBD2 (5 bases). V lost 6 bases and J 1 base, leaving 20 bases between the germline ends. Germline lookup yields CDR1 SGHAT and CDR2 FQNNGV. The CDR3 sequence is 17 residues long. In nucleotides, the CDR3 is TGTGCCAGCAGGCTAGCATGGGCACAGACGGGCACAGATACGCAGTATTTT. Translated, it gives CASRLAWAQTGTDTQYF. The whole variable domain, remainder taken from reference TRBV11-2 and TRBJ2-3, is EAGVAQSPRYKIIEKRQSVAFWCNPISGHATLYWYQQILGQGPKLLIQFQNNGVVDDSQLPKDRFSAERLKGVDSTLKIQPAKLEDSAVYLCASRLAWAQTGTDTQYFGPGTRLTVL.

The chain carries TRBV5-5 and TRBJ2-3; D gene unclear. The V and J ends lost 2 bases and 2 bases respectively, with 9 bases between them. This CDR3 spans 14 amino acids. CDR1 is SGHKS, CDR2 YYEKEE, per germline (reference sequence). The CDR3 DNA reads TGTGCCAGCAGCTTCATGGGTCCCACAGATACGCAGTATTTT. Its protein product is CASSFMGPTDTQYF.

This clonotype came up many times. The V gene is TRBV19, the J gene TRBJ2-1; D is possibly TRBD2 (6 bases). Trimming pared 2 bases from V and 3 bases from J, leaving 14 bases between. This CDR3 is built from 16 residues. Germline lookup yields CDR1 LNHDA and CDR2 SQIVND (reference sequence). The CDR3 loop reads CASSIPHGGYYNEQFF. The CDR3 DNA reads TGTGCCAGTAGTATACCCCATGGAGGGTACTACAATGAGCAGTTCTTC.

The rearrangement joins TRBV3-1 to TRBJ2-5; 7 nucleotides line up with TRBD2. With V trimmed by 3 bases and J by 2 bases, 9 bases remained unmatched. The CDR3 contains 16 residues. CDR1 is LGHDT and CDR2 is YNNKEL in the germline V gene (reference sequence). Here the CDR3 DNA reads TGTGCCAGCAGCCATGACAGCTCTAGCGGTCAAGAGACCCAGTACTTC. This translates into CASSHDSSSGQETQYF.

This clonotype appeared a few times. This chain connects TRBV12-3 or TRBV12-4 to TRBJ1-2; D might be TRBD1 (6 bases). The CDR3 runs 13 residues. Trimming left V 3 bases short and J 3 bases short, with 8 bases between. The CDR3 protein is CASSFRGDYGYTF. The CDR3 DNA reads as TGTGCCAGCAGTTTCAGGGGCGACTATGGCTACACCTTC.

V is TRBV2 and J is TRBJ1-5; TRBD1 is a possible D gene (6 bases). The CDR3 runs to 17 residues. V was cut by 4 bases and J by 1 base, with 17 bases left in between. Per germline, CDR1 SNHLY and CDR2 FYNNEI. The CDR3 nucleotides read TGTGCCAGCAGTGCAGTACAGGGAAGTCGGAGCAATCAGCCCCAGCATTTT. It specifies CASSAVQGSRSNQPQHF.

In this sample, this clonotype turned up a few times. This rearrangement joins TRBV9 to TRBJ2-7, with D uncertain. This CDR3 is built from 14 residues. V lost 0 bases, J lost 2 bases, and 9 bases lay in between. CDR1 is SGDLS and CDR2 is YYNGEE in the germline V gene. The CDR3 DNA reads as TGTGCCAGCAGCGTAGGAACCTCTACCTACGAGCAGTACTTC. Translating gives CASSVGTSTYEQYF.

This clonotype showed up just a few times. This chain joins TRBV3-1 and TRBJ2-3, with a weak D call TRBD1 (6 bases). Deletions cut 4 bases from V and 0 bases from J, with 26 bases between. CDR3 size: 20 residues. Germline CDR1 is LGHDT and CDR2 is YNNKEL (reference sequence). CDR3 sequence reads: CASSLRQALLSTTSTDTQYF. The DNA for the CDR3 is TGTGCCAGCAGCCTCCGACAGGCCTTACTATCTACCACTAGCACAGATACGCAGTATTTT.

The chain has TRBV13 and TRBJ2-7; unclear D gene. This CDR3 has 14 amino acids. Per the germline V gene, CDR1 is PRHDT and CDR2 is FYEKMQ (reference sequence). The V gene lost 1 base and the J gene lost 3 bases, with 10 bases spanning the gap. CDR3 residues: CASSLEGGGYEQYF. The CDR3 bases are TGTGCCAGCAGCTTAGAGGGCGGTGGCTACGAGCAGTACTTC.

The chain uses TRBV29-1 and TRBJ2-5; D ambiguous. This CDR3 region has 12 residues. Germline V gene sequence: CDR1 SQVTM, CDR2 ANQGSEA. The V and J ends lost 2 bases and 1 base respectively, with 5 bases between them. This chain's CDR3 is CSVETRQETQYF. The DNA for the CDR3 is TGCAGCGTTGAAACCCGCCAAGAGACCCAGTACTTC.

The chain joins TRBV12-3 or TRBV12-4 to TRBJ1-1; D remains unclear. The CDR3 covers 14 residues. Trimming cost V 3 bases and J 6 bases, with 14 bases left between them. CDR3 in DNA: TGTGCCAGCAGTTTTTATTCTTTTTGGGCTGAAGCTTTCTTT. This sequence encodes CASSFYSFWAEAFF.

The sample holds many counts of this clonotype. The V and J genes are TRBV7-6 and TRBJ2-7; no firm D call. V lost 1 base and J lost 2, with 9 bases in between. In germline, CDR1 is SGHVS, CDR2 FNYEAQ. The CDR3 consists of 14 residues. The CDR3 nucleotides read TGTGCCAGCAGCTTAGGGGGTAGTACCTACGAGCAGTACTTC. Translation: CASSLGGSTYEQYF.

The table lists this clonotype with a few counts. This chain uses TRBV7-2 with TRBJ2-3; no reliable D call. V lost 1 base and J 3 bases, leaving 17 bases between the germline ends. Germline V gene lookup returns CDR1 SGHTA and CDR2 FQGNSA. CDR3 length equals 17 residues. The CDR3 is CASSLGSAIGSTDTQYF. The CDR3 coding sequence is TGTGCCAGCAGCTTAGGAAGCGCGATCGGCTCTACAGATACGCAGTATTTT.

J is TRBJ1-2 and V is TRBV5-5; 9 positions match TRBD1. Germline V gene sequence: CDR1 SGHKS, CDR2 YYEKEE (reference sequence). Trimming removed 0 bases from V and 4 bases from J; junction bases left unmatched: 4. The CDR3 sequence is 15 residues long. The CDR3 spells CASSLDGQGSYGYTF. CDR3 bases: TGTGCCAGCAGCTTGGACGGACAGGGGAGCTATGGCTACACCTTC.

The rearrangement uses TRBV20-1 and TRBJ2-5; the match to TRBD2 covers 7 bases. The length of the CDR3 is 14 residues. With V trimmed by 5 bases and J by 4 bases, 10 bases remained unmatched. The germline gives CDR1 DFQATT, CDR2 SNEGSKA (reference sequence). This CDR3 reads CSAAPLAGVETQYF. The DNA of the CDR3 is TGCAGTGCTGCGCCGTTAGCGGGCGTAGAGACCCAGTACTTC.

J is TRBJ2-3 and V is TRBV4-2, with D unclear. Germline-derived CDR1 and CDR2 are LGHNA and YNFKEQ. The length of the CDR3 is 13 residues. Trimming left V 0 bases short and J 5 bases short, with 6 bases between. In DNA, the CDR3 is TGTGCCAGCAGCCAAGATAAGTTAGATACGCAGTATTTT. Translation: CASSQDKLDTQYF.

There are a few counts of this clonotype. This chain connects TRBV25-1 to TRBJ2-6; no clear D gene. V was trimmed by 3 bases and J by 1 base, leaving 10 bases between them. The CDR3 spans 16 residues. From germline, CDR1 is MGHDK and CDR2 SYGVNS. The DNA of the CDR3 is TGTGCCAGCAGTGACGATCGATCGTCTGGGGCCAACGTCCTGACTTTC. Protein: CASSDDRSSGANVLTF.

This clonotype was observed a single time. This chain uses TRBV12-3 or TRBV12-4 with TRBJ2-7, with 9 nucleotides matching TRBD2. This CDR3 region has 13 residues. The V and J ends lost 3 bases and 7 bases, in that order; junction bases with no gene match: 4. CDR3: CASSLAGGPEQYF. In nucleotides, the CDR3 is TGTGCCAGCAGTTTGGCGGGAGGGCCTGAGCAGTACTTC.

This rearrangement joins TRBV20-1 to TRBJ1-2; TRBD1 matches 9 bases. Germline V gene data show CDR1 as DFQATT and CDR2 as SNEGSKA (reference sequence). The CDR3 extends over 13 amino acids. With V trimmed by 3 bases and J by 8 bases, 7 bases remained unmatched. CDR3 residues: CSASPNRGLGYTF. Written as DNA, the CDR3 is TGCAGTGCTAGTCCGAACAGGGGGCTGGGCTACACCTTC.

This CDR3 reads CASVGWPGLAGPLSYF. The DNA of the CDR3 is TGTGCCAGCGTAGGCTGGCCGGGACTAGCGGGGCCCCTGTCGTACTTC. The genes are TRBV6-1 and TRBJ2-7, with 13 bases aligning to TRBD2. This CDR3 has 16 residues. Germline CDR1 and CDR2: MNHNS and SASEGT. V dropped 8 bases and J dropped 12; count of bases not matched to a gene: 19.

This chain connects TRBV4-2 to TRBJ2-3; 8 positions agree with TRBD2. Germline lookup yields CDR1 LGHNA and CDR2 YNFKEQ. V lost 0 bases to trimming and J lost 1 base; unmatched junction nucleotides: 0. The CDR3 runs to 15 residues. CDR3 DNA: TGTGCCAGCAGCCAAGAGACTAGCGGCACAGATACGCAGTATTTT. Translated, it gives CASSQETSGTDTQYF.

V usage is TRBV29-1 and J usage is TRBJ2-7; tentatively, D is TRBD2 (5 bases). The V end lost 0 bases, the J end lost 9 bases, and 12 bases lay between the germline ends. Germline values: CDR1 SQVTM, CDR2 ANQGSEA. There are 12 residues in the CDR3. For the CDR3, the DNA is TGCAGCGTTGAAGAGAGGGTACGAGGGCAGTACTTC. This translates into CSVEERVRGQYF.